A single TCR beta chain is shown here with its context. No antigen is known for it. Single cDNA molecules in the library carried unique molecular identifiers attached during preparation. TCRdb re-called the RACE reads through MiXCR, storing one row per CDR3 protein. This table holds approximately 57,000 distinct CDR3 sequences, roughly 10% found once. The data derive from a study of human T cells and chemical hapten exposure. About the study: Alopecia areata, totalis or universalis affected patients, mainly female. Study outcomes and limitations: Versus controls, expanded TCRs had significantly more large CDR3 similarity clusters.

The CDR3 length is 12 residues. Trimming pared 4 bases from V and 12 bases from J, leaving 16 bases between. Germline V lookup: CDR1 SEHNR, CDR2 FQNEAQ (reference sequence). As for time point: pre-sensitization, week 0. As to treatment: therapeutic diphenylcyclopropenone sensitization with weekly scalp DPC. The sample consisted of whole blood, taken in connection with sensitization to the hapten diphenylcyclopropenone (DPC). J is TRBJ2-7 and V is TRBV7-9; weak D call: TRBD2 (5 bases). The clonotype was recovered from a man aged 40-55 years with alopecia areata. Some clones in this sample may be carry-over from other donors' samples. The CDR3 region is CASSWKLTGMYF. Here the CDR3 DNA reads TGTGCCAGCAGCTGGAAATTGACGGGAATGTACTTC.